The 32 T cell receptor beta chains below come from one sample, sequenced in a study of monozygotic twins with inflammatory bowel disease. TCRdb re-called the 5' RACE reads and shows each CDR3 protein once, DNA omitted. This repertoire comprises approximately 400,000 distinct CDR3 sequences; its ten largest clones make up 2% to 2.5%. What was sequenced was blood. These receptors were taken from a human donor with ulcerative colitis or Crohn's disease, or a healthy co-twin of an affected twin (not recorded which).

This chain links TRBV11-2 with TRBJ2-1; TCRdb reports TRBD2, a call that lacks DNA to check it against. CDR1 and CDR2 from the germline V gene are SGHAT and FQNNGV. The CDR3 contains 16 residues. CDR3 sequence: CASSKSGPSSYNEQFF.

The chain joins TRBV5-1 to TRBJ2-1; the D gene TCRdb calls, TRBD2, cannot be checked with no DNA. The CDR3 sequence is 15 residues long. Germline V gives CDR1 SGHRS, CDR2 YFSETQ. This chain's CDR3 is CASSFTSGLYNEQFF.

This chain links TRBV20-1 with TRBJ1-4; TCRdb names TRBD1, which stays unverified in the absence of DNA. The CDR3 extends over 14 amino acids. Germline loops: CDR1 DFQATT, CDR2 SNEGSKA (reference sequence). CDR3 loop: CSAPGPGIGEKLFF.

The chain is built from TRBV9 and TRBJ2-2; the TCRdb call, TRBD2, lacks DNA for checking. In germline, CDR1 is SGDLS, CDR2 YYNGEE. This CDR3 region has 14 residues. Here the CDR3 reads CASQGTSNTGELFF. The whole variable domain, remainder taken from reference TRBV9 and TRBJ2-2, is DSGVTQTPKHLITATGQRVTLRCSPRSGDLSVYWYQQSLDQGLQFLIQYYNGEERAKGNILERFSAQQFPDLHSELNLSSLELGDSALYFCASQGTSNTGELFFGEGSRLTVL.

The rearrangement joins TRBV20-1 to TRBJ2-3; TCRdb lists TRBD2, though no DNA is available to test this call. Germline CDR1 DFQATT, CDR2 SNEGSKA (reference sequence). This CDR3 comprises 15 residues. The CDR3: CSASTKSRGTDTQYF.

The chain uses TRBV20-1 and TRBJ2-1; TCRdb outputs TRBD2, but without DNA this stays unchecked. The germline V gene encodes CDR1 DFQATT and CDR2 SNEGSKA (reference sequence). This CDR3 contains 15 residues. CDR3: CSASRPGLGNNEQFF.

The chain carries TRBV20-1 and TRBJ1-2; without DNA, the TCRdb call of TRBD1 cannot be checked. Germline V CDR1 and CDR2: DFQATT, SNEGSKA (reference sequence). The CDR3 length is 13 residues. This chain's CDR3 is CSAKRQGAGGYTF.

CDR3 protein: CASSLKTSGRGNEQFF. The rearrangement joins TRBV7-8 to TRBJ2-1; the D call of TRBD2 rests on TCRdb alone, since no DNA is present to check it. The CDR3 is made up of 16 amino acids. Germline V gene data show CDR1 as SGHVS and CDR2 as FQNEAQ.

The CDR3 region is CASSQTGLETQYF. V and J are TRBV4-1 and TRBJ2-5; TCRdb's D gene call, TRBD1, goes unchecked for lack of DNA. CDR1 and CDR2 (germline): MGHRA, YSYEKL. The CDR3 is 13 residues long.

This chain connects TRBV7-8 to TRBJ2-7. The CDR3 runs to 12 residues. CDR1 is SGHVS, CDR2 FQNEAQ, per germline. CDR3 sequence reads: CASSPANYEQYF.

The chain's CDR3 is CASSIAGGPVDTQYF. V usage is TRBV6-1 and J usage is TRBJ2-3; there is no DNA to check the TCRdb D call of TRBD1. CDR3 length: 15 residues. CDR1 is MNHNS and CDR2 is SASEGT in the germline V gene.

V is TRBV4-3 and J is TRBJ2-2. The CDR3 is made up of 14 amino acids. Germline CDR1 and CDR2: LGHNA and YSLEER. CDR3 residues: CASSQAQNTGELFF.

V usage is TRBV27 and J usage is TRBJ1-6; the TCRdb D gene call, TRBD1, has no DNA to confirm it. The V gene's germline CDR1 is MNHEY and CDR2 SMNVEV (reference sequence). CDR3 size: 15 residues. This chain's CDR3 is CASSRPGQVHSPLHF.

J is TRBJ1-5 and V is TRBV7-9; TCRdb designates TRBD1, a call that cannot be tested without DNA. The germline gives CDR1 SEHNR, CDR2 FQNEAQ (reference sequence). The CDR3 has 14 amino acids. CDR3 sequence: CASSFGTADQPQHF.

The rearrangement links TRBV3-1 to TRBJ1-2; TCRdb reports TRBD1, a call that lacks DNA to check it against. The CDR3 has 17 amino acids. The V gene's germline CDR1 is LGHDT and CDR2 YNNKEL (reference sequence). CDR3 amino acids: CASSPGTGNFVNYGYTF.

V gene TRBV5-6 combines with J gene TRBJ1-3. This CDR3 is built from 14 residues. Germline values: CDR1 SGHDT, CDR2 YYEEEE. CDR3 sequence reads: CASSPSLSGNTIYF.

The chain carries TRBV19 and TRBJ2-1. From germline, CDR1 is LNHDA and CDR2 SQIVND (reference sequence). The CDR3 totals 13 residues. The CDR3 here is CASSTNYYNEQFF.

The gene calls are TRBV27 and TRBJ2-3; TCRdb calls TRBD2, which cannot be checked without DNA. Germline loops: CDR1 MNHEY, CDR2 SMNVEV (reference sequence). CDR3 length equals 15 residues. This CDR3 reads CASSFGQRGTDTQYF.

The chain joins TRBV4-1 to TRBJ1-5. Germline loops: CDR1 MGHRA, CDR2 YSYEKL. The CDR3 runs 13 residues. The CDR3: CASSQGKNQPQHF.

V and J are TRBV6-4 and TRBJ2-2. Germline CDR1 is MRHNA and CDR2 is SNTAGT. The CDR3 is 14 amino acids. The CDR3 here is CASSKEKNTGELFF.

V and J are TRBV27 and TRBJ2-7; without DNA, the TCRdb call of TRBD2 cannot be checked. The germline V gene encodes CDR1 MNHEY and CDR2 SMNVEV (reference sequence). The CDR3 loop spans 15 amino acids. This CDR3 is CASSPLTSGSGEQYF.

This chain connects TRBV20-1 to TRBJ2-1. The CDR3 consists of 13 residues. CDR1 is DFQATT, CDR2 SNEGSKA, per germline (reference sequence). The CDR3 protein is CSARGITYNEQFF.

The chain employs TRBV5-1 and TRBJ1-1. The V gene's germline CDR1 is SGHRS and CDR2 YFSETQ. This CDR3 spans 11 amino acids. CDR3 amino acids: CASSLGHEAFF.

CDR3 in amino acids: CASSLDEGKQFF. The V call is TRBV5-1, the J call TRBJ2-1; the TCRdb call, TRBD2, lacks DNA for checking. Germline-derived CDR1 and CDR2 are SGHRS and YFSETQ. This CDR3 comprises 12 residues. Drawing the rest from reference TRBV5-1 and TRBJ2-1, the complete variable domain is KAGVTQTPRYLIKTRGQQVTLSCSPISGHRSVSWYQQTPGQGLQFLFEYFSETQRNKGNFPGRFSGRQFSNSRSEMNVSTLELGDSALYLCASSLDEGKQFFGPGTRLTVL.

This sequence joins TRBV6-5 and TRBJ2-5. Germline values: CDR1 MNHEY, CDR2 SVGAGI. This CDR3 contains 16 residues. CDR3 protein: CASSTRLAGHQETQYF.

The chain is built from TRBV7-2 and TRBJ2-2; without DNA, the TCRdb call of TRBD1 cannot be checked. CDR1 SGHTA and CDR2 FQGNSA come from the germline V gene. The CDR3 has 13 residues. CDR3 region: CASSFPAVGELFF.

This rearrangement joins TRBV24-1 to TRBJ1-2; the D gene TCRdb calls, TRBD1, cannot be checked with no DNA. CDR3 length: 18 amino acids. Germline-derived CDR1 and CDR2 are KGHDR and SFDVKD. The CDR3 protein is CATSDSRNRLHSRDGYTF.

This chain connects TRBV6-1 to TRBJ2-1; TCRdb returns TRBD1, unconfirmable since there is no DNA. The CDR3 consists of 15 residues. Germline CDR1 is MNHNS and CDR2 is SASEGT. The CDR3 here is CASSVAGGRHNEQFF.

V gene TRBV10-3 combines with J gene TRBJ1-2; checking the TCRdb D call of TRBD1 is not possible without DNA. The CDR3 has 13 amino acids. The germline V gene encodes CDR1 ENHRY and CDR2 SYGVKD. The CDR3 loop is CAISPGTGYGYTF.

The genes are TRBV7-2 and TRBJ2-7. Germline V gene sequence: CDR1 SGHTA, CDR2 FQGNSA. The CDR3 is made up of 13 amino acids. CDR3 in amino acids: CASSSYSALGQYF.

The chain couples TRBV24-1 to TRBJ2-3; the D call of TRBD2 rests on TCRdb alone, since no DNA is present to check it. Germline assignment: CDR1 KGHDR and CDR2 SFDVKD. CDR3 length equals 14 residues. The chain's CDR3 is CATSDPRGPDTQYF.

The genes are TRBV5-1 and TRBJ2-2. The CDR3 is 11 residues long. Germline loops: CDR1 SGHRS, CDR2 YFSETQ. This chain's CDR3 is CASSLYGELFF.